Reported below is one T cell receptor (beta chain). The target antigen is unknown. The CDR3 is made up of 16 amino acids. CDR1 and CDR2 from the germline V gene are MGHDK and SYGVNS. V lost 4 bases to trimming and J lost 10 bases; unmatched junction nucleotides: 15. The sample originates from a study of T cell repertoires in cytomegalovirus infection. A single record per CDR3 protein comes from TCRdb applying MiXCR to the reads. The data contain 100,000 to 150,000 distinct CDR3 sequences, more than 30% of them singletons. The V call is TRBV25-1, the J call TRBJ1-4, with 7 bases aligning to TRBD1. The receptor was derived from a human donor in good health (CMV status not recorded). Some clones in this sample may be carry-over from other donors' samples. This specimen was CD8+ T cells from cultured PBMCs, taken from culture after CMV antigen stimulation. Here the CDR3 DNA reads TGTGCCAGCAGTGGCGGAGTGACAGGGAATGGTCCAAAACTGTTTTTT. Its protein product is CASSGGVTGNGPKLFF. The variable domain in full, with the rest retrieved from reference TRBV25-1 and TRBJ1-4, is EADIYQTPRYLVIGTGKKITLECSQTMGHDKMYWYQQDPGMELHLIHYSYGVNSTEKGDLSSESTVSRIRTEHFPLTLESARPSHTSQYLCASSGGVTGNGPKLFFGSGTQLSVL.